Presented here are 7 T cell receptor beta chains from one specimen sequenced in a study of breast tumors, draining lymph nodes, adjacent tissues. TCRdb re-derived calls from the multiplex PCR reads in MiXCR, one entry per CDR3 protein. The table records about 110,000 distinct CDR3 sequences, about 31% of them present only once. Breast cancer patients provided tissue from their axillary draining lymph nodes. The source material was axillary lymph node tissue. The receptors derive from a female donor with breast cancer. Some clones in this sample may be carry-over from other donors' samples.

The sample holds a few counts of this clonotype. This sequence joins TRBV28 and TRBJ2-1, with D maybe TRBD2 (5 bases). Germline assignment: CDR1 MDHEN and CDR2 SYDVKM. Trimming removed 8 bases at V and 4 bases at J, with 15 bases between. This CDR3 has 14 residues. CDR3 region: CASGPSDFYNEQFF. As DNA, the CDR3 is TGTGCCAGCGGGCCATCGGACTTTTACAATGAGCAGTTCTTC.

This clonotype has at least ten counts. The genes are TRBV5-5 and TRBJ1-4; 9 positions match TRBD1. The V gene's germline CDR1 is SGHKS and CDR2 YYEKEE (reference sequence). This CDR3 contains 15 residues. After removal of 4 bases from V and 9 bases from J, the junction contained 10 bases not matched to a gene. The CDR3 DNA is TGTGCCAGCAGCCTTTCCGGGACAGGGTGGCAAAAACTGTTTTTT. It translates to CASSLSGTGWQKLFF.

This clonotype was recorded many times. This chain connects TRBV12-3 or TRBV12-4 to TRBJ1-6, with D unclear. This CDR3 contains 15 residues. V dropped 5 bases and J dropped 7 bases, with 15 bases sitting between them. The CDR3 reads CASSPWLGYNSPLHF. The DNA for the CDR3 is TGTGCCAGCAGTCCCTGGTTAGGGTACAATTCACCCCTCCACTTT.

This clonotype occurred many times. The rearrangement joins TRBV6-1 to TRBJ2-2, with TRBD1 matching over 8 bases. Germline trimming cut 6 bases from V and 0 bases from J; bases unmatched to any gene: 3. CDR1 and CDR2 from the germline V gene are MNHNS and SASEGT. The CDR3 is 15 residues long. The CDR3 is CASRRQGSNTGELFF. CDR3 nucleotides: TGTGCCAGCAGGAGACAGGGGTCGAACACCGGGGAGCTGTTTTTT.

This clonotype was recorded many times. The V call is TRBV12-3 or TRBV12-4, the J call TRBJ2-2; 7 bases agree with TRBD1. The CDR3 covers 15 residues. The V segment lost 3 bases and the J segment 4 bases; nucleotides outside the gene matches: 5. As DNA, the CDR3 is TGTGCCAGCAGTTTTGCGAGACAGGGCACCGGGGAGCTGTTTTTT. Protein product: CASSFARQGTGELFF.

This clonotype came up once. This CDR3 is CASSFTRTEAFF. The CDR3, as DNA: TGTGCCAGCAGCTTTACTCGTACTGAAGCTTTCTTT. This chain connects TRBV7-2 to TRBJ1-1; no firm D call. Trimming removed 3 bases at V and 5 bases at J, with 7 bases between. Germline loops: CDR1 SGHTA, CDR2 FQGNSA. The CDR3 sequence is 12 residues long. The whole variable domain, remainder taken from reference TRBV7-2 and TRBJ1-1, is GAGVSQSPSNKVTEKGKDVELRCDPISGHTALYWYRQSLGQGLEFLIYFQGNSAPDKSGLPSDRFSAERTGGSVSTLTIQRTQQEDSAVYLCASSFTRTEAFFGQGTRLTVV.

This clonotype has ten or more counts. The chain uses TRBV2 and TRBJ1-5; D possibly corresponds to TRBD1 (5 bases). The V and J ends lost 7 bases and 6 bases respectively, with 16 bases between them. CDR3 size: 14 residues. The germline gives CDR1 SNHLY, CDR2 FYNNEI. CDR3 nucleotide sequence: TGTGCCAGCACCGCCGCAGGGCGAGGTCAGCCCCAGCATTTT. Translating gives CASTAAGRGQPQHF. Full variable domain (outside the CDR3, taken from reference TRBV2 and TRBJ1-5): EPEVTQTPSHQVTQMGQEVILRCVPISNHLYFYWYRQILGQKVEFLVSFYNNEISEKSEIFDDQFSVERPDGSNFTLKIRSTKLEDSAMYFCASTAAGRGQPQHFGDGTRLSIL.